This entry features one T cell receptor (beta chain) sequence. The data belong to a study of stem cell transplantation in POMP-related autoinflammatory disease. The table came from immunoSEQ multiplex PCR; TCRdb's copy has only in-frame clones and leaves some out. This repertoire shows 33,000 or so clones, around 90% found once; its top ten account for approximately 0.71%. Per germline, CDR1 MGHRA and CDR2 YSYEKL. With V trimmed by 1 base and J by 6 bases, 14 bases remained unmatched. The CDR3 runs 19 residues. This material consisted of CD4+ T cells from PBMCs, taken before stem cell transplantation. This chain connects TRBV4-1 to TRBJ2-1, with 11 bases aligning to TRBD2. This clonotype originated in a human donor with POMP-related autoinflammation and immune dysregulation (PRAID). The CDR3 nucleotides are TGCGCCAGCAGCCAAGTGCCCCATCTACTAGCGGGGGAGGGCAATGAGCAGTTCTTC. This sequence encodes CASSQVPHLLAGEGNEQFF.